One sample yielded the 14 T cell receptor beta chains listed below, sequenced in a study of T cells in localized non-small cell lung cancer. The protocol was immunoSEQ multiplex PCR, while the TCRdb copy is restricted to in-frame clones and leaves out a portion. The table has about 17,000 clones, about 86% seen once. The input for sequencing was peripheral blood, taken before any cancer treatment. The receptors stem from a male donor aged 60 or older with stage III lung adenocarcinoma.

The V gene is TRBV6-5, the J gene TRBJ2-7; D is possibly TRBD1 or TRBD2 (7 bases each). The germline V gene encodes CDR1 MNHEY and CDR2 SVGAGI. The V end lost 5 bases, the J end lost 3 bases, and 14 bases lay between the germline ends. This CDR3 is 14 amino acids long. CDR3 coding DNA: TGTGCCAGCAGTCTTCAGGGGGGGGGCTACGAGCAGTACTTC. Translated: CASSLQGGGYEQYF.

The chain has TRBV11-2 and TRBJ1-1, with TRBD1 identical over 9 bases. Per germline, CDR1 SGHAT and CDR2 FQNNGV. CDR3 length equals 17 residues. The V gene end was trimmed by 2 bases and the J gene end by 0 bases; junction bases not matched to a gene: 7. The chain's CDR3 is CASSLKQGARMNTEAFF. As DNA, the CDR3 is TGTGCCAGCAGCTTAAAACAGGGGGCAAGGATGAACACTGAAGCTTTCTTT. The entire variable domain, with the rest obtained from reference TRBV11-2 and TRBJ1-1, is as follows: EAGVAQSPRYKIIEKRQSVAFWCNPISGHATLYWYQQILGQGPKLLIQFQNNGVVDDSQLPKDRFSAERLKGVDSTLKIQPAKLEDSAVYLCASSLKQGARMNTEAFFGQGTRLTVV.

The chain links TRBV6-1 to TRBJ1-1; D is perhaps TRBD1 (6 bases). V lost 6 bases, J lost 4 bases, and 18 bases lay in between. Germline CDR1 and CDR2: MNHNS and SASEGT. The CDR3 runs to 15 residues. The CDR3 bases are TGTGCCAGCAGGGGGACGGGGGGCGCGGGCACTGAAGCTTTCTTT. Translation: CASRGTGGAGTEAFF.

This chain joins TRBV30 and TRBJ2-1; 9 positions match TRBD2. Germline CDR1 GTSNPN, CDR2 SVGIG (reference sequence). The length of the CDR3 is 14 residues. Trimming took 4 bases from V and 7 from J; bases not matched to a gene: 8. The CDR3 DNA is TGTGCCTGGAACGTAGCGGGGGTATTTAATGAGCAGTTCTTC. Encoded protein: CAWNVAGVFNEQFF.

The rearrangement links TRBV4-1 to TRBJ1-2; 7 bases are shared with TRBD1. The V and J ends lost 4 bases and 7 bases, in that order; junction bases with no gene match: 6. CDR3 size: 13 residues. The V gene's germline CDR1 is MGHRA and CDR2 YSYEKL. CDR3: CASSLGTESGYTF. For the CDR3, the DNA is TGCGCCAGCAGCCTTGGGACAGAGTCTGGCTACACCTTC.

This rearrangement joins TRBV5-4 to TRBJ2-1; 11 bases match TRBD2. J gave up 0 bases and V 1 base, and 3 bases lay outside the gene matches. The CDR3 is 17 amino acids. CDR1 is SGHNT, CDR2 YYREEE, per germline (reference sequence). The DNA for the CDR3 is TGTGCCAGCAGCTTGATGCTAGCGGGGGGCTCCTACAATGAGCAGTTCTTC. Protein: CASSLMLAGGSYNEQFF.

This chain connects TRBV28 to TRBJ2-7; unclear D gene. In germline, CDR1 is MDHEN, CDR2 SYDVKM. Trimming stripped 2 bases from V and 6 bases from J, with 5 bases between. The CDR3 runs 11 residues. CDR3 nucleotides: TGTGCCAGCAGTTTACGGCGCGAGCAGTACTTC. Translated, it gives CASSLRREQYF. Full variable domain (missing parts from reference TRBV28 and TRBJ2-7): DVKVTQSSRYLVKRTGEKVFLECVQDMDHENMFWYRQDPGLGLRLIYFSYDVKMKEKGDIPEGYSVSREKKERFSLILESASTNQTSMYLCASSLRREQYFGPGTRLTVT.

The rearrangement uses TRBV29-1 and TRBJ1-2, with 7 bases identical to TRBD1. The length of the CDR3 is 15 residues. Germline V gene sequence: CDR1 SQVTM, CDR2 ANQGSEA. V was pared by 7 bases and J by 12 bases, with 23 bases of the junction left unmatched. CDR3 in amino acids: CSAIAGGQTSRGHTF. The CDR3 DNA is TGCAGCGCAATAGCAGGGGGACAGACTTCTCGAGGCCACACCTTC.

The chain joins TRBV6-1 to TRBJ1-5; maybe TRBD1 (6 bases). The length of the CDR3 is 13 residues. Per the germline V gene, CDR1 is MNHNS and CDR2 is SASEGT. The V gene lost 9 bases and the J gene lost 1 base, with 10 bases spanning the gap. This chain's CDR3 is CASTGLSNQPQHF. The CDR3 DNA sequence: TGTGCCAGTACAGGGTTAAGCAATCAGCCCCAGCATTTT.

This chain connects TRBV19 to TRBJ1-5; no definite D call. Germline CDR1 LNHDA, CDR2 SQIVND (reference sequence). This CDR3 comprises 12 residues. Trimming pared 6 bases from V and 0 bases from J, leaving 3 bases between. The CDR3 is CASRNSNQPQHF. DNA of the CDR3: TGTGCCAGTAGGAATAGCAATCAGCCCCAGCATTTT.

V is TRBV28 and J is TRBJ1-3, with 9 bases that match TRBD1. The germline gives CDR1 MDHEN, CDR2 SYDVKM. Trimming at V came to 8 bases and at J to 0 bases, leaving 2 bases not matched to a gene. This CDR3 spans 14 amino acids. The CDR3 here is CASRDRASGNTIYF. The CDR3 DNA reads as TGTGCCAGCCGGGACAGGGCCTCTGGAAACACCATATATTTT.

This clone was seen more than once but under ten times. The chain is built from TRBV7-9 and TRBJ1-2; 8 bases map to TRBD1. Per germline, CDR1 SEHNR and CDR2 FQNEAQ (reference sequence). The CDR3 runs 16 residues. Losses at the gene ends were 3 bases for V and 1 base for J; bases not matched to a gene: 7. The CDR3 here is CASSFATGEGNYGYTF. In DNA form, the CDR3 reads TGTGCCAGCAGCTTCGCGACAGGGGAGGGTAACTATGGCTACACCTTC.

This chain uses TRBV18 with TRBJ1-6; maybe TRBD1 (6 bases). Germline values: CDR1 KGHSH, CDR2 LQKENI. This CDR3 spans 15 amino acids. Trimming removed 3 bases from V and 6 bases from J, with 12 bases in between. The CDR3 spells CASSPGRGINSPLHF. Here the CDR3 DNA reads TGTGCCAGCTCACCGGGGAGGGGGATTAATTCACCCCTCCACTTT.

The chain employs TRBV7-9 and TRBJ2-3, with TRBD1 matching over 9 bases. The CDR3 is made up of 16 amino acids. Germline CDR1 SEHNR, CDR2 FQNEAQ (reference sequence). V trimming: 5 bases; J trimming: 0 bases; junction bases outside the gene matches: 6. The CDR3 DNA reads TGTGCCAGCAGCATTACAGGGGGCTCTAGCACAGATACGCAGTATTTT. Translating gives CASSITGGSSTDTQYF.